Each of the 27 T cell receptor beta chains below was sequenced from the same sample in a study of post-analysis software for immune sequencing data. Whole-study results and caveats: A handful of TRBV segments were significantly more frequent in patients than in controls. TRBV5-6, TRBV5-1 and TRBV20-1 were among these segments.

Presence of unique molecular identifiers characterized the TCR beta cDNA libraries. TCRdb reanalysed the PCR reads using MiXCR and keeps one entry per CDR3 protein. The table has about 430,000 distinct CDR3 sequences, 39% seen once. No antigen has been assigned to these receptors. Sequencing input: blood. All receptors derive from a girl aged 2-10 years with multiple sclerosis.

CDR3 in amino acids: CASTPGQGYGYTF. The DNA of the CDR3 is TGTGCCAGCACCCCAGGGCAGGGTTATGGCTACACCTTC. This chain links TRBV12-3 or TRBV12-4 with TRBJ1-2; D is possibly TRBD1 (5 bases). V dropped 7 bases and J dropped 5 bases, with 14 bases sitting between them. The CDR3 is 13 amino acids.

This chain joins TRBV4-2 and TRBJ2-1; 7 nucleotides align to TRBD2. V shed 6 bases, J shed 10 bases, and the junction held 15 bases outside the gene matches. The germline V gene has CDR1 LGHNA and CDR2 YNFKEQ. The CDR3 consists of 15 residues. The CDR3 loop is CASRELATTSYEQFF. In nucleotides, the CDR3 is TGTGCCAGCAGGGAACTAGCGACTACCTCCTACGAGCAGTTCTTC.

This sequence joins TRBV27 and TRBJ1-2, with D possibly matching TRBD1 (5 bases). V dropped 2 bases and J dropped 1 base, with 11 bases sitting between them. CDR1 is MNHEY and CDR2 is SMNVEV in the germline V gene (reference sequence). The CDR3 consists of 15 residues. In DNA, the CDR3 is TGTGCCAGCAGTTTAACGGGGCAGGTTAACTATGGCTACACCTTC. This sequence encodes CASSLTGQVNYGYTF.

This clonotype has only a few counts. CDR3 in amino acids: CASSLDGSQPQHF. CDR3 bases: TGCGCCAGCAGCTTGGACGGGAGTCAGCCCCAGCATTTT. The gene calls are TRBV5-1 and TRBJ1-5; D is ambiguous. The CDR3 runs 13 residues. Per germline, CDR1 SGHRS and CDR2 YFSETQ. Trimming removed 0 bases from V and 6 bases from J, with 7 bases in between.

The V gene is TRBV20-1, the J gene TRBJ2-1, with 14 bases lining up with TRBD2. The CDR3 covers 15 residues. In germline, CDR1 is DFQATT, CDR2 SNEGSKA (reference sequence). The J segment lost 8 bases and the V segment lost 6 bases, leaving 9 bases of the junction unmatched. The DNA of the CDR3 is TGCAGTGCATTCGACGGACTAGCGGGAGGCTATGAGCAGTTCTTC. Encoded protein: CSAFDGLAGGYEQFF.

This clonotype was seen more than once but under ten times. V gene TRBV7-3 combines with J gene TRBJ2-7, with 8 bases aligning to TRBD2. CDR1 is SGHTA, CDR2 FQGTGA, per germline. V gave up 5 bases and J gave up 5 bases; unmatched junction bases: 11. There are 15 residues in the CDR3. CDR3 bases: TGTGCCAGCAGCGCTAGGGCGGGAGGCCGGGACGAGCAGTACTTC. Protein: CASSARAGGRDEQYF.

DNA of the CDR3: TGCGCCAGCAGCGCCGGATGGGGGGGAGGTGAAAAACTGTTTTTT. It translates to CASSAGWGGGEKLFF. V and J are TRBV5-1 and TRBJ1-4; maybe TRBD1 (5 bases). The CDR3 loop spans 15 amino acids. Trimming cost V 4 bases and J 7 bases, with 17 bases left between them. Germline loops: CDR1 SGHRS, CDR2 YFSETQ.

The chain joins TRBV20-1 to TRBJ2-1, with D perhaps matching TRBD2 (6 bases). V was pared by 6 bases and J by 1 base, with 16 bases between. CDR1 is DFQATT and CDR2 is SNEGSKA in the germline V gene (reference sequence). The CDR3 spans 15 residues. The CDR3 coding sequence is TGCAGTGCCCATGACCGGGACTTGTCCTACAATGAGCAGTTCTTC. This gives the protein CSAHDRDLSYNEQFF.

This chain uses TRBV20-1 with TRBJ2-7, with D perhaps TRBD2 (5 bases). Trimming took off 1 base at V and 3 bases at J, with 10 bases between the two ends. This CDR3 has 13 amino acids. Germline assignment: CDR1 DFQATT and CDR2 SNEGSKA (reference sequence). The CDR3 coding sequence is TGCAGTGCTAGAGCTGAGCGGATCTACGAGCAGTACTTC. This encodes CSARAERIYEQYF.

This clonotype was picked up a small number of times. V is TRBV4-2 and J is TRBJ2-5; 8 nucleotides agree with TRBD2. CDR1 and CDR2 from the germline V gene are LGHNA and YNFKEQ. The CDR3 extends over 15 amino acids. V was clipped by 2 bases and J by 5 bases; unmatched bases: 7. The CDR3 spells CASSQSPGGPETQYF. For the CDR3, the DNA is TGTGCCAGCAGCCAAAGTCCGGGGGGGCCGGAGACCCAGTACTTC.

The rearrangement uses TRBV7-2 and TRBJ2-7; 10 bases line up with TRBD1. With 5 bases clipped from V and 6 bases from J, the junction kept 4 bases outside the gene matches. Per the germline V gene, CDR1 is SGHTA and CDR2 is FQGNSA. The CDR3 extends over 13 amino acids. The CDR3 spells CASSARDRGEQYF. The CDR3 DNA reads TGTGCCAGCAGCGCCCGGGACAGGGGCGAGCAGTACTTC.

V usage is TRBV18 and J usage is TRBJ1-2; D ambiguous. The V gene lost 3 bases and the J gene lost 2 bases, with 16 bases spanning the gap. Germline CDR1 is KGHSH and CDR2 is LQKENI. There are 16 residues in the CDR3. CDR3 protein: CASSPSRTPLNYGYTF. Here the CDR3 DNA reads TGTGCCAGCTCACCGAGCCGGACTCCACTAAACTATGGCTACACCTTC.

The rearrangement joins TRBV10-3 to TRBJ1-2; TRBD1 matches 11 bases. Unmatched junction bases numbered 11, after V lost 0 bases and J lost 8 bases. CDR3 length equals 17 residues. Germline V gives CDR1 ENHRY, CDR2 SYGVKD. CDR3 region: CAISESGTGGTTVGYTF. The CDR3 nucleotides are TGTGCCATCAGTGAGTCCGGGACAGGGGGAACCACGGTGGGCTACACCTTC.

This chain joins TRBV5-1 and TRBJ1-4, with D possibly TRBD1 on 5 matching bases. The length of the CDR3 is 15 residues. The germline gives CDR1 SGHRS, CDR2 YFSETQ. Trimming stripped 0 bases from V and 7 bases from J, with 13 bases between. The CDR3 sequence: CASSLELPRGEKLFF. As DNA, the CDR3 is TGCGCCAGCAGCTTGGAACTCCCAAGGGGTGAAAAACTGTTTTTT.

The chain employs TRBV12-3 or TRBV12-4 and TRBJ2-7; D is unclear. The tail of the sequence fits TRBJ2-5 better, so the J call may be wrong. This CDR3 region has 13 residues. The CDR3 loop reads CASSLHSQETQYF. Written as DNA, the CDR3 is TGTGCCAGCAGTTTACACAGTCAGGAGACCCAGTACTTC.

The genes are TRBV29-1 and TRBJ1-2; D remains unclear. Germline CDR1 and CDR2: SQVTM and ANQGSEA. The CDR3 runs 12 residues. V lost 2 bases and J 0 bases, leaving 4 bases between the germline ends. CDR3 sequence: CSVESANYGYTF. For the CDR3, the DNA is TGCAGCGTTGAATCAGCTAACTATGGCTACACCTTC.

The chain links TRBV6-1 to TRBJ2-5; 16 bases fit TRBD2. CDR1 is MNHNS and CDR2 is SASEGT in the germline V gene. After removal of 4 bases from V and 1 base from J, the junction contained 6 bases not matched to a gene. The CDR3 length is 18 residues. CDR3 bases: TGTGCCAGCAGTGCGGGACTAGCGGGGGGGCCTCTCCAAGAGACCCAGTACTTC. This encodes CASSAGLAGGPLQETQYF.

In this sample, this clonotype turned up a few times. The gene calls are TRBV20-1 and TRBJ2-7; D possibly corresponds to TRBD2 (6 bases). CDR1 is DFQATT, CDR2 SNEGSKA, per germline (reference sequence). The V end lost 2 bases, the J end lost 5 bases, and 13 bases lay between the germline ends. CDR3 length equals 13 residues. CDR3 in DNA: TGCAGTGCTAGAACGGAGGGGTACCACGAGCAGTACTTC. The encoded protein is CSARTEGYHEQYF.

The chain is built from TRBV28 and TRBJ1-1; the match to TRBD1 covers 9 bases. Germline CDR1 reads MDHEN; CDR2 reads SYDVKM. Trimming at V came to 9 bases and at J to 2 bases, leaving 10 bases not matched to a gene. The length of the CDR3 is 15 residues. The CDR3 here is CASSLGGQGNTEAFF. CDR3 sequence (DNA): TGTGCCAGTAGCCTCGGGGGACAGGGAAACACTGAAGCTTTCTTT.

The CDR3: CASSQIIADTQYF. CDR3 nucleotide sequence: TGCGCCAGCAGCCAGATTATTGCAGATACGCAGTATTTT. The chain uses TRBV4-3 and TRBJ2-3; D gene unclear. CDR1 and CDR2 from the germline V gene are LGHNA and YSLEER. V was clipped by 3 bases and J by 4 bases, with 8 bases between them. The CDR3 is 13 residues long.

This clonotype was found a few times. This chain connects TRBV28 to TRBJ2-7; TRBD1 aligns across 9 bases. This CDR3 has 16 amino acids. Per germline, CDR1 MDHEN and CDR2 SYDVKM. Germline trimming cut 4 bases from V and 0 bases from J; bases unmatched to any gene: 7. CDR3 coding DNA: TGTGCCAGCAGTTCTCCCGGGACAGGGTCCTCCTACGAGCAGTACTTC. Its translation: CASSSPGTGSSYEQYF.

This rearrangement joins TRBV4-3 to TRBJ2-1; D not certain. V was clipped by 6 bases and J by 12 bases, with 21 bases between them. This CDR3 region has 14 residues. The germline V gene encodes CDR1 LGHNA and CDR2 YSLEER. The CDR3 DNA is TGCGCCAGCAGGCAATCCTTGGGGTATCGGGTGCAGTTCTTC. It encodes CASRQSLGYRVQFF.

CDR3 in DNA: TGTGCCAGCGGGAAGGGTTATAGGGGAAACAATGAGCAGTTCTTC. Protein: CASGKGYRGNNEQFF. The V gene is TRBV12-3 or TRBV12-4, the J gene TRBJ2-1; possible D gene TRBD1, 5 bases. This CDR3 contains 15 residues. V lost 8 bases and J 5 bases, leaving 19 bases between the germline ends.

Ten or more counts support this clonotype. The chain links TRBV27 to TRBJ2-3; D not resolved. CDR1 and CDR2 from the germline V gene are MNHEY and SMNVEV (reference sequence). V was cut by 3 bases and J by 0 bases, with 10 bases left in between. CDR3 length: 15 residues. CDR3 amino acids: CASSFIATSTDTQYF. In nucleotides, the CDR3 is TGTGCCAGCAGTTTCATTGCTACTAGCACAGATACGCAGTATTTT.

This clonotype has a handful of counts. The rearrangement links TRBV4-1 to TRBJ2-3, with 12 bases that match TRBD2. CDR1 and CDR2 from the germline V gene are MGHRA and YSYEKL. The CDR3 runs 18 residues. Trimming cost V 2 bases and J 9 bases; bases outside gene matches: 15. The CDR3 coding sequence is TGCGCCAGCAGCCAAATACCTAGCGGGGGGGTCAACCCTAAGACGCAGTATTTT. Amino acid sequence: CASSQIPSGGVNPKTQYF.

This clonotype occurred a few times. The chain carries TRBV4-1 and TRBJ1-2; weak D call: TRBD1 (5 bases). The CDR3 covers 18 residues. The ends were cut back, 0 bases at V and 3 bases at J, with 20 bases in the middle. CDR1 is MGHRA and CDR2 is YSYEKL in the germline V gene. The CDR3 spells CASSQDLDTWAVDYGYTF. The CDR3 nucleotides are TGCGCCAGCAGCCAAGATCTGGACACCTGGGCTGTGGACTATGGCTACACCTTC.

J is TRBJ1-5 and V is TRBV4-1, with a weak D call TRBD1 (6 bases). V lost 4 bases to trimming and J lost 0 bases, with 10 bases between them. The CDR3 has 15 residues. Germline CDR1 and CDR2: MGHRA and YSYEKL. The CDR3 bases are TGCGCCAGCAGCCCCAACAGGGATAGCAATCAGCCCCAGCATTTT. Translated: CASSPNRDSNQPQHF.